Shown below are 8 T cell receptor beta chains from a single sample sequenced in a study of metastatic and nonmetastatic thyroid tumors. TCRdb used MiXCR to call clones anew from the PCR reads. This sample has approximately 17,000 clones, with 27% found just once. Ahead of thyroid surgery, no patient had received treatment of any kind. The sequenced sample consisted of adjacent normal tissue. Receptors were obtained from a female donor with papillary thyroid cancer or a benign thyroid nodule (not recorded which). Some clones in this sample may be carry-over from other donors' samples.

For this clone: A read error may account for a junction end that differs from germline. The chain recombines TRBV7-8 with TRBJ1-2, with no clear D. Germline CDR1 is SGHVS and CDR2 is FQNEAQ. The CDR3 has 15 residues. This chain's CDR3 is CAISPSGGELYGYTF. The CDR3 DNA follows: TGTGCCATCAGCCCCTCAGGCGGGGAGCTCTATGGCTACACCTTC.

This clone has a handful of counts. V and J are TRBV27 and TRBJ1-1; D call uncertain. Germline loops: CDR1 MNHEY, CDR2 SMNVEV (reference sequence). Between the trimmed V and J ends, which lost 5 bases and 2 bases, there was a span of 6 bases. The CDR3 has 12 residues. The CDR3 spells CASSPFNTEAFF. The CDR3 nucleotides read TGTGCCAGCAGTCCCTTTAACACTGAAGCTTTCTTT.

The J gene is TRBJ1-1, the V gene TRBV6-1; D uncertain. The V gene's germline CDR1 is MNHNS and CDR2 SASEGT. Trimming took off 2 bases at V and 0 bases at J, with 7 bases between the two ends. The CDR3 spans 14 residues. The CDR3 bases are TGTGCCAGCAGTGAAACAGTTCTGAACACTGAAGCTTTCTTT. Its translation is CASSETVLNTEAFF.

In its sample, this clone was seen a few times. The CDR3 loop is CSARDDRGLVSYEQYF. As DNA, the CDR3 is TGCAGTGCTAGAGATGACAGGGGGTTAGTATCCTACGAGCAGTACTTC. The chain couples TRBV20-1 to TRBJ2-7; 9 nucleotides agree with TRBD1. Germline V gene data show CDR1 as DFQATT and CDR2 as SNEGSKA (reference sequence). V gave up 0 bases and J gave up 1 base; unmatched junction bases: 7. This CDR3 is 16 amino acids long.

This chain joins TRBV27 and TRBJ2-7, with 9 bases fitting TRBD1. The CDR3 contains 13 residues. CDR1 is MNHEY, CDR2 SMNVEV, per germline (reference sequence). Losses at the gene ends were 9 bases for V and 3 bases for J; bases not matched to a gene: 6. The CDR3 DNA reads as TGTGCCAGTTCAGACAGGGGGTACTACGAGCAGTACTTC. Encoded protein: CASSDRGYYEQYF.

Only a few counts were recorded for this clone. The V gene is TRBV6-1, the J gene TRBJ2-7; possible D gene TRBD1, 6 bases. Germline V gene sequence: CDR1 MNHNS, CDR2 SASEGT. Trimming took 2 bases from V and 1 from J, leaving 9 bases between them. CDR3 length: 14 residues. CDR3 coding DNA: TGTGCCAGCAGTGAAAGGCAGGGGTCCTACGAGCAGTACTTC. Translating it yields CASSERQGSYEQYF.

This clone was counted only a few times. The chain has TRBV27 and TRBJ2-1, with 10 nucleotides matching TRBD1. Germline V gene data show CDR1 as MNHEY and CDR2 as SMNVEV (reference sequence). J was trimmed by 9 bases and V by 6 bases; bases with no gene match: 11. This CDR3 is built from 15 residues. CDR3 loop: CASSASGTGAGEQFF. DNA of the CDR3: TGTGCCAGCAGCGCAAGTGGGACAGGGGCGGGTGAGCAGTTCTTC.

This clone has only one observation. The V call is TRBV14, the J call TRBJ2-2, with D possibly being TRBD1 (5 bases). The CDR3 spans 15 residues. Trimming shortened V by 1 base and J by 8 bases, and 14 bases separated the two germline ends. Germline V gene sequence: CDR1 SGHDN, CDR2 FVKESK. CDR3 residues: CASSQVLSRVGELFF. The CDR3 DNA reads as TGTGCCAGCAGCCAAGTCTTATCCAGGGTAGGGGAGCTGTTTTTT.